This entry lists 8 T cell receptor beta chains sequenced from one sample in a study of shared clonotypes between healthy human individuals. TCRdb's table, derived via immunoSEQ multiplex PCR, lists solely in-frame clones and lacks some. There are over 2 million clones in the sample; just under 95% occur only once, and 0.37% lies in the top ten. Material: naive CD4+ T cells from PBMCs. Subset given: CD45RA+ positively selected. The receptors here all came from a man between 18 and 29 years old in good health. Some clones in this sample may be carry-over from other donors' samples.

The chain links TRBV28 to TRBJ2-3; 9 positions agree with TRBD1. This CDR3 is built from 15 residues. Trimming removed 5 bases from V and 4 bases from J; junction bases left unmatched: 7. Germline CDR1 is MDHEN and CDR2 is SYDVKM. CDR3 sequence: CASSAQQGAADTQYF. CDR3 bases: TGTGCCAGCAGTGCCCAACAGGGGGCGGCAGATACGCAGTATTTT.

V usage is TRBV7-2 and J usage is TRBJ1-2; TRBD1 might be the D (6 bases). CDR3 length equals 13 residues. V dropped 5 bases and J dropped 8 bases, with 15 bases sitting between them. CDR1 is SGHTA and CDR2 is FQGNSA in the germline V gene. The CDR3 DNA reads TGTGCCAGCAGCCCCGACAGGTCGGTCGGCTACACCTTC. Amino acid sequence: CASSPDRSVGYTF.

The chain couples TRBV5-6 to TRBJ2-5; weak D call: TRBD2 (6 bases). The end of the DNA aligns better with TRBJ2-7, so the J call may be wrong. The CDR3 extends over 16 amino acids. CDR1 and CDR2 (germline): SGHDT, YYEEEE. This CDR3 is CASSLYGVGTDYEQYF. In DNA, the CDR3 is TGTGCCAGCAGCTTGTACGGTGTTGGGACTGACTACGAGCAGTACTTC.

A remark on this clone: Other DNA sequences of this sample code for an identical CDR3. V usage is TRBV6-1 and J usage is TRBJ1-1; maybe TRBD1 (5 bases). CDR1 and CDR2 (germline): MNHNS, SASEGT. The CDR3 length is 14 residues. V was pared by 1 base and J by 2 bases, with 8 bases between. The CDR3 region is CASSEGGTNTEAFF. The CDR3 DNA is TGTGCCAGCAGTGAAGGGGGCACTAACACTGAAGCTTTCTTT.

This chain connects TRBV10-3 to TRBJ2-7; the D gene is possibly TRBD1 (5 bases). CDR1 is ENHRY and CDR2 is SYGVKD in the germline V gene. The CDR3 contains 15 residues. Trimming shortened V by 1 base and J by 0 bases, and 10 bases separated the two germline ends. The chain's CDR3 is CAISEFTGFSYEQYF. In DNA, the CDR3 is TGTGCCATCAGTGAGTTCACAGGATTCTCCTACGAGCAGTACTTC.

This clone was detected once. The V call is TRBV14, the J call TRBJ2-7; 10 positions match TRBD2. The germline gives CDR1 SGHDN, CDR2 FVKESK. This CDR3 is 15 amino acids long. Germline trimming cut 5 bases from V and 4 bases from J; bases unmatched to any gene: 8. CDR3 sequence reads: CASSYRSSGSYEQYF. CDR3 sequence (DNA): TGTGCCAGCAGCTACCGGTCTAGCGGGAGTTACGAGCAGTACTTC.

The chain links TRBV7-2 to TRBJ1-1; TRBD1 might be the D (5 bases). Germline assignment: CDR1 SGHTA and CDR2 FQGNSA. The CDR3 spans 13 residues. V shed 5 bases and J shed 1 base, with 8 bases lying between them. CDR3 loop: CASSTGQNTEAFF. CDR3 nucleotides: TGTGCCAGCAGCACCGGACAGAACACTGAAGCTTTCTTT.

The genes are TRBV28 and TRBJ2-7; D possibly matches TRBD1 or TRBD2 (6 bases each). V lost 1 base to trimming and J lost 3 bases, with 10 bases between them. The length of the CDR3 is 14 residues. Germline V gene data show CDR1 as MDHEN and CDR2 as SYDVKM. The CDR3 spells CASSLSGALYEQYF. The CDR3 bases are TGTGCCAGCAGTTTATCGGGGGCCCTCTACGAGCAGTACTTC. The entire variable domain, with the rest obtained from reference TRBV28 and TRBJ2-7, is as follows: DVKVTQSSRYLVKRTGEKVFLECVQDMDHENMFWYRQDPGLGLRLIYFSYDVKMKEKGDIPEGYSVSREKKERFSLILESASTNQTSMYLCASSLSGALYEQYFGPGTRLTVT.